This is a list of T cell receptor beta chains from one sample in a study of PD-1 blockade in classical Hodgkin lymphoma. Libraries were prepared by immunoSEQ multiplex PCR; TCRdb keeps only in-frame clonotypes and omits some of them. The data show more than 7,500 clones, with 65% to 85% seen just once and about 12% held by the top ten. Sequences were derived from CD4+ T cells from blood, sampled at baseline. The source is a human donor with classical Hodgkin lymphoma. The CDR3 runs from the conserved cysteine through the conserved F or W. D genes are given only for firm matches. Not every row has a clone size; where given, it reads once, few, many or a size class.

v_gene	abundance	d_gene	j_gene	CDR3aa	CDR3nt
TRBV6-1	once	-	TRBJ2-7	CASSWGSNYEQYF	TGTGCCAGCAGTTGGGGGTCCAACTACGAGCAGTACTTC
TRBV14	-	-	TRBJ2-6	CASSHFAGANVLTF	TGTGCCAGCAGCCATTTCGCTGGGGCCAACGTCCTGACTTTC
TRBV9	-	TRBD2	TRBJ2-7	CASSVGGLAGPYEQYF	TGTGCCAGCAGCGTAGGGGGGCTAGCGGGCCCCTACGAGCAGTACTTC
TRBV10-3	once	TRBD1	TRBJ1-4	CAISGEQGEKLFF	TGTGCCATCAGTGGAGAACAGGGGGAAAAACTGTTTTTT
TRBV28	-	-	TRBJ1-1	CASRQQGTGAFF	TGTGCCAGCAGACAGCAGGGTACCGGAGCTTTCTTT
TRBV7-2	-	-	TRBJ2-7	CASSPMGASNEQYF	TGTGCCAGCAGCCCTATGGGCGCTAGCAACGAGCAGTACTTC
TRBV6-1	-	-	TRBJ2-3	CASSDSYTDTQYF	TGTGCCAGCAGTGACAGCTACACAGATACGCAGTATTTT
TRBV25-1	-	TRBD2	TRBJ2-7	CATALAGGSYEQYF	TGTGCCACAGCTTTAGCGGGAGGGTCGTACGAGCAGTACTTC
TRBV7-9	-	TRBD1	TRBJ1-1	CASSLEGASTEAFF	TGTGCCAGCAGCTTGGAGGGGGCGAGTACTGAAGCTTTCTTT
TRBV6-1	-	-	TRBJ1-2	CASTIDTSLGGYTF	TGTGCCAGCACCATCGACACCTCCCTGGGTGGCTACACCTTC
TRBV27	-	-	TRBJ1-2	CASSTGITSGYTF	TGTGCCAGCAGTACAGGGATAACTTCGGGCTACACCTTC
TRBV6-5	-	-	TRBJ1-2	CASSRGTRYGYTF	TGTGCCAGCAGTCGCGGGACAAGATATGGCTACACCTTC
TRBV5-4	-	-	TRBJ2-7	CASSLAGQQAYEQYF	TGTGCCAGCAGCTTGGCCGGTCAGCAAGCCTACGAGCAGTACTTC
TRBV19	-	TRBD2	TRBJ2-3	CASSRFSGATDTQYF	TGTGCCAGTAGTAGGTTTAGCGGGGCCACAGATACGCAGTATTTT
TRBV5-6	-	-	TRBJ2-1	CASSLAGGTNNNEQFF	TGTGCCAGCAGCTTGGCCGGCGGGACGAACAACAATGAGCAGTTCTTC
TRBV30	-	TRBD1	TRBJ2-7	CAWSKVGAGGYEQYF	TGTGCCTGGAGTAAGGTGGGCGCAGGGGGCTACGAGCAGTACTTC
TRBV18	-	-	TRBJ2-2	CASSRKTGSPPGELFF	TGTGCCAGCTCACGGAAAACCGGGTCGCCCCCCGGGGAGCTGTTTTTT
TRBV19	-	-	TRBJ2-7	CASSIAKGYEQYF	TGTGCCAGTAGTATAGCAAAGGGCTACGAGCAGTACTTC
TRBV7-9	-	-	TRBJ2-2	CASSLFRGANTGELFF	TGTGCCAGCAGCTTATTCAGGGGGGCGAACACCGGGGAGCTGTTTTTT
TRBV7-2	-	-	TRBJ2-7	CASSLVGVGEQYF	TGTGCCAGCAGCTTAGTAGGTGTGGGCGAGCAGTACTTC
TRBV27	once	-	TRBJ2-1	CASSSPPHSYNEQFF	TGTGCCAGCAGTTCCCCCCCCCACTCCTACAATGAGCAGTTCTTC
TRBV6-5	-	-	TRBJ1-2	CASSLDSFYGYTF	TGTGCCAGCAGCCTGGACAGTTTCTATGGCTACACCTTC
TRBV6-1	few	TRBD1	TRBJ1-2	CASSPTGQHGYTF	TGTGCCAGCAGCCCCACGGGACAGCATGGCTACACCTTC
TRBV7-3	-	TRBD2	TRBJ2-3	CASSQRASGLGPDTQYF	TGTGCCAGCAGCCAGAGAGCTAGCGGTTTGGGCCCAGATACGCAGTATTTT
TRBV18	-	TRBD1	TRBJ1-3	CASSPGQGGGNTIYF	TGTGCCAGCTCACCGGGACAGGGAGGAGGAAACACCATATATTTT
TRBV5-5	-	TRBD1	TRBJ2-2	CASSLAGQGIFITGELFF	TGTGCCAGCAGCTTGGCGGGACAGGGAATCTTCATCACCGGGGAGCTGTTTTTT
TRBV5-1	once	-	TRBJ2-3	CASNLAGADTQYF	TGCGCCAGCAACTTGGCAGGGGCAGATACGCAGTATTTT
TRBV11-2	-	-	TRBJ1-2	CASSLDAGDGYTF	TGTGCCAGCAGCTTAGATGCAGGCGATGGCTACACCTTC
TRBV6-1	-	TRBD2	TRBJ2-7	CASGTSFSYEQYF	TGTGCGAGCGGGACTAGTTTTTCCTACGAGCAGTACTTC
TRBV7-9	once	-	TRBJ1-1	CASSLGGGEVAFF	TGTGCCAGCAGCTTAGGTGGGGGCGAGGTAGCTTTCTTT